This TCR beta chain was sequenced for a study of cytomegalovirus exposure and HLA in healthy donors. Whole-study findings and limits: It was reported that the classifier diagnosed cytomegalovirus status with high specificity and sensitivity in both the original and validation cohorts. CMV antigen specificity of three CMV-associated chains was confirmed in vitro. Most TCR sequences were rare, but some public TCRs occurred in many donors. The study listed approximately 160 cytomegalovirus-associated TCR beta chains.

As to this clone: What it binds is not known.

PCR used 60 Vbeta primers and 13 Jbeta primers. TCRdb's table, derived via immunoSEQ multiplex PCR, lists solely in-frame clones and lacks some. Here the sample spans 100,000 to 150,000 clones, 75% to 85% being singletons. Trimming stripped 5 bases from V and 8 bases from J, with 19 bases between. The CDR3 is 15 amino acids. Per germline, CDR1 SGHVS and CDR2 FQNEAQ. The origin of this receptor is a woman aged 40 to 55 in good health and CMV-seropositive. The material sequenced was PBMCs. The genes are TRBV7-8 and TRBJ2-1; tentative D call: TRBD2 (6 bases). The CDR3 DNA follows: TGTGCCAGCAGCCAGGGACTGGGGCTTACCGATGAGCAGTTCTTC. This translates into CASSQGLGLTDEQFF.